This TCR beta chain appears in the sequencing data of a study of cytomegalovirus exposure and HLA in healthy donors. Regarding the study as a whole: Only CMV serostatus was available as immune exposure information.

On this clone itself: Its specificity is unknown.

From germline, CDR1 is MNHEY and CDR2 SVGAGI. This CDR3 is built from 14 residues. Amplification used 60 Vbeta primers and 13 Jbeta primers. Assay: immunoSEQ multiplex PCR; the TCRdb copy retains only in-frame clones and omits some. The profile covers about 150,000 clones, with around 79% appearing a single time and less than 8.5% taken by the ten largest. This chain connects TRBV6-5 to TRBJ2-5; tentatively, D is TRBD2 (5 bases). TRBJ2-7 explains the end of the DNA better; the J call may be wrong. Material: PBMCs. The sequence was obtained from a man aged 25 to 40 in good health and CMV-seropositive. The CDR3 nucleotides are TGTGCCAGCAGGCGTAACGGGGATGGCTACGAGCAGTACTTC. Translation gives CASRRNGDGYEQYF.